The 24 T cell receptor beta chains below all came from one sample that was sequenced in a study of CD8 T cells in Susac syndrome. RNA, at about 0.5 to 1 ug, was reverse transcribed with random hexamers. In TCRdb, the immunoSEQ multiplex PCR reads were re-called with MiXCR into one record per CDR3 protein. The top ten hold 0.09% to 0.15% of the sample, which has hundreds of thousands of distinct CDR3 sequences, approximately 85% seen once. Sequencing was carried out using CD8+ T cells from PBMCs. Receptors originate from a human donor with multiple sclerosis.

The chain is built from TRBV12-3 or TRBV12-4 and TRBJ2-2, with D possibly being TRBD2 (5 bases). This CDR3 is built from 17 residues. The V gene lost 1 base and the J gene lost 2 bases, with 14 bases spanning the gap. This chain's CDR3 is CASSLVPGIYNTGELFF. The DNA of the CDR3 is TGTGCCAGCAGTTTAGTGCCGGGGATTTATAACACCGGGGAGCTGTTTTTT.

Here the CDR3 reads CASSHPRDSLNYGYTF. In nucleotides, the CDR3 is TGTGCCAGCAGTCACCCCCGGGACAGCCTAAACTATGGCTACACCTTC. V usage is TRBV6-2 or TRBV6-3 and J usage is TRBJ1-2, with 7 positions matching TRBD1. The CDR3 has 16 amino acids. Trimming took 5 bases from V and 2 from J; bases not matched to a gene: 11. Germline CDR1 is MNHEY and CDR2 is SVGEGT.

The gene calls are TRBV27 and TRBJ2-1, with D unclear. The V and J ends lost 0 bases and 3 bases respectively, with 6 bases between them. The CDR3 loop spans 14 amino acids. Germline values: CDR1 MNHEY, CDR2 SMNVEV (reference sequence). CDR3 protein: CASSLSFLYNEQFF. In DNA, the CDR3 is TGTGCCAGCAGTTTATCATTCCTCTACAATGAGCAGTTCTTC.

The CDR3 sequence is CASSLGWTGDAGELFF. As DNA, the CDR3 is TGTGCCAGCAGTTTGGGTTGGACAGGGGATGCCGGGGAGCTGTTTTTT. The chain employs TRBV27 and TRBJ2-2, with 9 bases matching TRBD1. The V gene end was trimmed by 3 bases and the J gene end by 6 bases; junction bases not matched to a gene: 8. CDR3 length: 16 amino acids. CDR1 and CDR2 (germline): MNHEY, SMNVEV (reference sequence).

This clonotype has only one observation. The chain is built from TRBV11-2 and TRBJ1-2; a weak D match, TRBD1 (6 bases). V was cut by 4 bases and J by 1 base, with 19 bases left in between. Germline values: CDR1 SGHAT, CDR2 FQNNGV. The CDR3 runs 17 residues. CDR3 loop: CASSSTPGHTINYGYTF. CDR3 sequence (DNA): TGTGCCAGCAGCTCGACGCCGGGACATACGATTAACTATGGCTACACCTTC.

The genes are TRBV30 and TRBJ1-2; D ambiguous. V was pared by 5 bases and J by 3 bases, with 10 bases between. Germline V gene lookup returns CDR1 GTSNPN and CDR2 SVGIG (reference sequence). This CDR3 spans 12 amino acids. The CDR3 protein is CAWESGDYGYTF. The CDR3 DNA reads as TGTGCCTGGGAGTCGGGCGACTATGGCTACACCTTC.

The CDR3 DNA is TGCAGTGCTAACGATTGGGACAGTACGACCTACGAGCAGTACTTC. It translates to CSANDWDSTTYEQYF. The genes are TRBV20-1 and TRBJ2-7; 7 bases line up with TRBD1. Germline lookup yields CDR1 DFQATT and CDR2 SNEGSKA (reference sequence). Trimming removed 4 bases from V and 2 bases from J; junction bases left unmatched: 11. The CDR3 is 15 amino acids.

The chain joins TRBV19 to TRBJ2-1, with TRBD2 matching over 8 bases. The V gene's germline CDR1 is LNHDA and CDR2 SQIVND (reference sequence). Trimming took 7 bases from V and 3 from J; bases not matched to a gene: 8. The CDR3 extends over 15 amino acids. The CDR3 spells CASTEAGESYNEQFF. For the CDR3, the DNA is TGTGCCAGTACAGAAGCGGGAGAGAGCTACAATGAGCAGTTCTTC.

V gene TRBV2 combines with J gene TRBJ2-7; the match to TRBD2 covers 8 bases. V shed 8 bases and J 4 bases; nucleotides not matched to a gene: 19. Germline loops: CDR1 SNHLY, CDR2 FYNNEI. The CDR3 runs to 17 residues. DNA of the CDR3: TGTGCCAGCGATATGACCTCGGGGGGGTCCCCCGGTTACGAGCAGTACTTC. Its translation is CASDMTSGGSPGYEQYF.

The sample holds one count of this clonotype. The chain uses TRBV2 and TRBJ1-5; D might be TRBD1 (5 bases). There are 15 residues in the CDR3. Germline V gives CDR1 SNHLY, CDR2 FYNNEI. The V gene lost 3 bases and the J gene lost 1 base, with 10 bases spanning the gap. The CDR3 region is CASSEAGTSNQPQHF. CDR3 coding DNA: TGTGCCAGCAGTGAGGCAGGGACGAGCAATCAGCCCCAGCATTTT.

The sample holds a few counts of this clonotype. The chain links TRBV12-3 or TRBV12-4 to TRBJ2-1; 11 bases fit TRBD2. This CDR3 comprises 15 residues. The junction had 8 bases not matched to a gene; V was cut back by 4 bases and J by 9 bases. The CDR3 sequence is CASSWGLAVGSEQFF. The CDR3 DNA is TGTGCCAGCAGTTGGGGACTAGCGGTCGGAAGTGAGCAGTTCTTC.

The CDR3 bases are TGTGCCAGCAGTGAAGGGAGGCTGGGGAGAGAAGCTTTCTTT. It specifies CASSEGRLGREAFF. This sequence joins TRBV2 and TRBJ1-1; no clear D gene. CDR1 SNHLY and CDR2 FYNNEI come from the germline V gene. The CDR3 contains 14 residues. Trimming took 1 base from V and 8 from J, leaving 14 bases between them. Supplemented by reference TRBV2 and TRBJ1-1, the full variable domain reads EPEVTQTPSHQVTQMGQEVILRCVPISNHLYFYWYRQILGQKVEFLVSFYNNEISEKSEIFDDQFSVERPDGSNFTLKIRSTKLEDSAMYFCASSEGRLGREAFFGQGTRLTVV.

CDR3 sequence (DNA): TGTGCCGCTGAGGGGACAGGGGCCACATGGGGTGGCTACACCTTC. Amino acid sequence: CAAEGTGATWGGYTF. The rearrangement uses TRBV30 and TRBJ1-2, with 10 bases identical to TRBD1. After removal of 8 bases from V and 7 bases from J, the junction contained 16 bases not matched to a gene. The CDR3 loop spans 15 amino acids. Germline CDR1 GTSNPN, CDR2 SVGIG (reference sequence). The entire variable domain, with the rest obtained from reference TRBV30 and TRBJ1-2, is as follows: SQTIHQWPATLVQPVGSPLSLECTVEGTSNPNLYWYRQAAGRGLQLLFYSVGIGQISSEVPQNLSASRPQDRQFILSSKKLLLSDSGFYLCAAEGTGATWGGYTFGSGTRLTVV.

The chain uses TRBV28 and TRBJ2-7, with 11 bases lining up with TRBD2. The germline V gene encodes CDR1 MDHEN and CDR2 SYDVKM. V shed 3 bases and J 0 bases; nucleotides not matched to a gene: 4. The CDR3 runs to 16 residues. CDR3 nucleotide sequence: TGTGCCAGCAGTTTTCCAACTAGCGGGGGCTCCTACGAGCAGTACTTC. It encodes CASSFPTSGGSYEQYF.

The CDR3, as DNA: TGTGCCACCAGCAGAGATTTAGGGAATGAGCAGTTCTTC. Translating it yields CATSRDLGNEQFF. This chain uses TRBV15 with TRBJ2-1; D ambiguous. Per the germline V gene, CDR1 is LNHNV and CDR2 is YYDKDF (reference sequence). The V end lost 0 bases, the J end lost 7 bases, and 7 bases lay between the germline ends. CDR3 size: 13 residues. Based on the CDR3 plus reference TRBV15 and TRBJ2-1, the full variable domain is DAMVIQNPRYQVTQFGKPVTLSCSQTLNHNVMYWYQQKSSQAPKLLFHYYDKDFNNEADTPDNFQSRRPNTSFCFLDIRSPGLGDTAMYLCATSRDLGNEQFFGPGTRLTVL.

V usage is TRBV14 and J usage is TRBJ1-1, with a tentative D call TRBD1 (5 bases). The CDR3 has 15 residues. Germline CDR1 reads SGHDN; CDR2 reads FVKESK. Between the trimmed V and J ends, which lost 4 bases and 3 bases, there was a span of 15 bases. The CDR3 loop reads CASSPTWGLDTEAFF. The CDR3 DNA sequence: TGTGCCAGCAGCCCCACCTGGGGCTTGGACACTGAAGCTTTCTTT. The complete variable domain, with remaining parts taken from reference TRBV14 and TRBJ1-1, reads EAGVTQFPSHSVIEKGQTVTLRCDPISGHDNLYWYRRVMGKEIKFLLHFVKESKQDESGMPNNRFLAERTGGTYSTLKVQPAELEDSGVYFCASSPTWGLDTEAFFGQGTRLTVV.

This sequence joins TRBV7-9 and TRBJ2-7, with unresolved D. This CDR3 is 13 amino acids long. Trimming shortened V by 6 bases and J by 6 bases, and 15 bases separated the two germline ends. Per the germline V gene, CDR1 is SEHNR and CDR2 is FQNEAQ (reference sequence). The CDR3 is CASSSLVLTEQYF. The CDR3 region has the DNA TGTGCCAGCAGTTCCCTCGTGTTGACCGAGCAGTACTTC.

The rearrangement joins TRBV12-5 to TRBJ1-1; D is unresolved. In germline, CDR1 is LGHNT, CDR2 FRNRAP. The ends were cut back, 5 bases at V and 2 bases at J, with 6 bases in the middle. CDR3 length equals 12 residues. The CDR3 region is CASGHGNTEAFF. The CDR3 nucleotides are TGTGCTAGTGGTCACGGTAACACTGAAGCTTTCTTT.

The genes are TRBV5-5 and TRBJ2-1; TRBD2 aligns across 8 bases. CDR1 and CDR2 from the germline V gene are SGHKS and YYEKEE (reference sequence). V dropped 0 bases and J dropped 6; count of bases not matched to a gene: 5. The CDR3 is made up of 15 amino acids. CDR3 coding DNA: TGTGCCAGCAGCTTGGCCTTACGGGGGGGCAATGAGCAGTTCTTC. Translating gives CASSLALRGGNEQFF.

The chain couples TRBV9 to TRBJ1-4; weak D call: TRBD1 (5 bases). V was shortened by 3 bases and J by 6 bases, with 21 bases between the two germline ends. The CDR3 is made up of 17 amino acids. Germline V lookup: CDR1 SGDLS, CDR2 YYNGEE. CDR3 coding DNA: TGTGCCAGCAGCGGAGGAGGTGAGGAGGGGAGCGATGAAAAACTGTTTTTT. Residues: CASSGGGEEGSDEKLFF. The full variable domain, completed using reference TRBV9 and TRBJ1-4, is DSGVTQTPKHLITATGQRVTLRCSPRSGDLSVYWYQQSLDQGLQFLIQYYNGEERAKGNILERFSAQQFPDLHSELNLSSLELGDSALYFCASSGGGEEGSDEKLFFGSGTQLSVL.

The chain recombines TRBV29-1 with TRBJ2-3; 10 bases map to TRBD2. The CDR3 runs to 16 residues. The germline CDR1 and CDR2 sequences are SQVTM and ANQGSEA. V lost 2 bases and J lost 0; bases outside the gene matches: 5. CDR3 nucleotides: TGCAGCGTTGAACTAGCGGGAGAGTCTAGCACAGATACGCAGTATTTT. Translation gives CSVELAGESSTDTQYF.

The V call is TRBV6-1, the J call TRBJ2-7; TRBD2 might be the D (6 bases). V was pared by 2 bases and J by 5 bases, with 13 bases between. The germline gives CDR1 MNHNS, CDR2 SASEGT. The CDR3 loop spans 14 amino acids. CDR3 DNA: TGTGCCAGCAGTGAACCCGGGAGAGTCAACGAGCAGTACTTC. This encodes CASSEPGRVNEQYF.

V and J are TRBV10-1 and TRBJ2-3; 8 positions match TRBD2. The junction had 12 bases not matched to a gene; V was cut back by 3 bases and J by 4 bases. The CDR3 runs 17 residues. Germline CDR1 WNHNN, CDR2 SYGVQD (reference sequence). CDR3 nucleotides: TGCGCCAGCAGTGAAGGCCGGGAGGGCCGATCACCAGATACGCAGTATTTT. This sequence encodes CASSEGREGRSPDTQYF.

The chain recombines TRBV29-1 with TRBJ2-3; tentatively, D is TRBD1 (5 bases). The CDR3 is made up of 16 amino acids. CDR1 is SQVTM and CDR2 is ANQGSEA in the germline V gene. V lost 0 bases, J lost 2 bases, and 15 bases lay in between. Here the CDR3 DNA reads TGCAGCGTTGAAGATCCGAAAGGGGCCTCCACAGATACGCAGTATTTT. It is translated as CSVEDPKGASTDTQYF.